A single T cell receptor (beta chain) is shown here with its context. It has no known antigen specificity. No qualities accompany the bases; no much larger clone lies one base away. The entry originates in a study of blood T cell repertoires in COVID-19 (dated by TCRdb to 2020 to 2022). Turning to the overall study: Samples covering the acute and convalescent phases of COVID-19 were provided by collaborators in the United States, Italy and Spain. Samples were obtained from the ongoing ImmuneRACE study (first 160 participants) and from approximately 1,200 subjects provided by 6 global collaborators. Where HLA class I and class II types were available, the types were taken from metadata supplied by the sample provider, not from assay-based typing. Sample metadata almost always included a de-identified subject ID, COVID-19 status, age in years and sex. The dataset comprised deeply sampled blood TCRbeta repertoires from subjects exposed to, actively infected with, or recovered from COVID-19. The material from the prospective study consisted of cDNA or gDNA derived from T cells, B-cell-depleted T cells, or PBMCs. The repertoires were released in a freely available public database meant as a resource for research on the immune response to SARS-CoV-2.

The cysteine opens and the phenylalanine closes a CDR3 of 16 amino acids. Solely the CDR3 DNA is kept, with 48 bases framed from the first base. V lost 4 bases and J lost 0 bases, and the count of bases not matched to a germline gene is 8. The germline V gene provides CDR1 SGHRS and CDR2 YFSETQ. Whole blood was collected in K2EDTA tubes by collaborating institutions according to the institutions' own protocols. For TCRbeta analysis, collaborators shipped samples as frozen whole blood, isolated PBMCs, or DNA extracted from either of those sample types. Broader findings and caveats from the paper: How much clinical and demographic metadata was included differed by source and by participant, and the metadata was provided uncurated.

The immunoSEQ Assay, a bias-controlled multiplex PCR, was used to amplify TCRbeta CDR3 regions from genomic DNA. Concerning the study's data processing: Nucleated cell counts per sample were estimated from amplification of reference gene primers within the assay. Sequence reads were collapsed and filtered to measure the absolute abundance of every unique TCRbeta CDR3 rearrangement. For each sample, productive Simpson clonality was calculated as the square root of Simpson's diversity index across productive rearrangements. Entries here come from immuneACCESS through TCRdb and include only in-frame sequences with V and J called. Some clones fail to appear in such tables; in the studies checked, an unresolved V gene covers under half of the shortfall, and the cause of the remainder is unknown. V and J calls and clone size are those listed in that table; D and trimming were worked out from the DNA. Within this sample are some 150,000 clones, with 85% to 90% of them counted one time only. The ten most abundant clones make up under 3% of the sample.

Here the chain combines TRBV5-1 and TRBJ1-1; 8 bases in the junction line up with TRBD1. The source is a man aged 50 to 60 with active COVID-19. The material sequenced was peripheral blood. The DNA sequence reads TGCGCCAGCAGCCCTGGGACAGGACTCATGAACACTGAAGCTTTCTTT. It translates to CASSPGTGLMNTEAFF.